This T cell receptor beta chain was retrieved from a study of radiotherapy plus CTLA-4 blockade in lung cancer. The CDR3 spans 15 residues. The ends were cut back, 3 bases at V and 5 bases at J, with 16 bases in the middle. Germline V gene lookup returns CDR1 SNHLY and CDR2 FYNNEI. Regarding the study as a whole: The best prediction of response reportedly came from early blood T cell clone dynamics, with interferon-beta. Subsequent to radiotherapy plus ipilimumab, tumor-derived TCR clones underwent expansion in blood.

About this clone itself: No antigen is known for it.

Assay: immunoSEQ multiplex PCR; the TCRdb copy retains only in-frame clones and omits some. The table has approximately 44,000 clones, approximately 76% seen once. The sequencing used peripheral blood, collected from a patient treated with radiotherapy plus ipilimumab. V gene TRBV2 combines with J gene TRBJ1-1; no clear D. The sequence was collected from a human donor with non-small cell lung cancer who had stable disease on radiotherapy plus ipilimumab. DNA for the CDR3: TGTGCCAGCAGTGATCTCACCGATCGTTGGACTGAAGCTTTCTTT. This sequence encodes CASSDLTDRWTEAFF.